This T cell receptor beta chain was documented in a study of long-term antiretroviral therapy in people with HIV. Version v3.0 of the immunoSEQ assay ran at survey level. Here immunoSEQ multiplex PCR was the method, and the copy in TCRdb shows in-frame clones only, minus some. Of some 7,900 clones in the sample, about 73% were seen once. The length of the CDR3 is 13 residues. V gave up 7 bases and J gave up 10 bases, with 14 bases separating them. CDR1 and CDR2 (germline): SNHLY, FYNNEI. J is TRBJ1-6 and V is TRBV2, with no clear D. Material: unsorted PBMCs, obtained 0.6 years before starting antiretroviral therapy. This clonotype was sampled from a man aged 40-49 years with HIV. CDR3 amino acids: CASKGIERSPLHF. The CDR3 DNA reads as TGTGCCAGCAAGGGCATAGAGCGATCACCCCTCCACTTT.